This T cell receptor (beta chain) was documented in a study of cytomegalovirus exposure and HLA in healthy donors. Study results and limitations: Among TCR beta chains, those listed as cytomegalovirus-associated numbered around 180.

TCRdb's table, derived via immunoSEQ multiplex PCR, lists solely in-frame clones and lacks some. The table shows about 120,000 clones, with under 90% occurring only once. The CDR3 has 14 amino acids. V dropped 4 bases and J dropped 2 bases, with 12 bases sitting between them. Germline CDR1 reads MNHEY; CDR2 reads SVGAGI. Worth noting for this clone: Its specificity is not known.

The chain carries TRBV6-5 and TRBJ2-7; no clear D. The sequence came from a woman aged 25 to 39 in good health and CMV-seronegative. Sequenced material: PBMCs. The CDR3 DNA sequence: TGTGCCAGCAGTTCGCCGGCCGGAGCCTACGAGCAGTACTTC. As protein: CASSSPAGAYEQYF.